This TCR beta chain originates from a study of radiation and T cells in renal cell carcinoma. This clone was counted a single time. The time point: blood 2 weeks post-SBRT. Described treatment: 15 Gy SBRT to primary tumor, nephrectomy 4 weeks later. Repertoires were generated with immunoSEQ multiplex PCR, while TCRdb's copy carries only in-frame clones and drops some. The sample shows about 150,000 clones, about 87% of them seen only once. The germline gives CDR1 SEHNR, CDR2 FQNEAQ (reference sequence). V dropped 4 bases and J dropped 3 bases, with 7 bases sitting between them. This CDR3 spans 13 amino acids.

The chain recombines TRBV7-9 with TRBJ2-1, with D possibly being TRBD2 (5 bases). This sequence originates from a woman aged 50 to 60 with renal cell carcinoma. Sequencing used blood, obtained from a patient whose treatment included radiotherapy and nephrectomy. CDR3 nucleotide sequence: TGTGCCAGCAGCTCCGGGATCTACAATGAGCAGTTCTTC. Its protein product is CASSSGIYNEQFF.